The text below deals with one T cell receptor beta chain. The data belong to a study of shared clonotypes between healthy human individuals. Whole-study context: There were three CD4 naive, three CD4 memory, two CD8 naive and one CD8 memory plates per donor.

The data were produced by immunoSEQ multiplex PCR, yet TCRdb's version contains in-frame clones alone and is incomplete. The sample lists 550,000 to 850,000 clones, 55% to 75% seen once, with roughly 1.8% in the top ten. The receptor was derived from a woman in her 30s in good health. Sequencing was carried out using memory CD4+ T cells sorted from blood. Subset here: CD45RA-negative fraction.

Written as DNA, the CDR3 is TGTGCCAGCAGCTCTGGACAGGTCTACGAGCAGTACTTC. Its translation: CASSSGQVYEQYF. The gene calls are TRBV28 and TRBJ2-7, with 7 positions matching TRBD1. V gave up 6 bases and J gave up 3 bases; unmatched junction bases: 5. In germline, CDR1 is MDHEN, CDR2 SYDVKM. The CDR3 contains 13 residues.